This passage covers 18 T cell receptor beta chains from one sample sequenced in a study of cytomegalovirus exposure and HLA in healthy donors. Produced via immunoSEQ multiplex PCR; TCRdb's table is partial and in-frame only. The profile shows some 110,000 clones, around 86% of them singletons. The sequenced sample consisted of PBMCs. These receptors came from a man aged 18-30 years in good health and CMV-seronegative.

This clone was seen more than once but under ten times. At one end the junction does not follow the germline gene, possibly because of a read error. The chain combines TRBV4-1 with TRBJ1-5; possibly TRBD1 for D (5 bases). This CDR3 region has 14 residues. Looked up from germline, CDR1 is MGHRA and CDR2 is YSYEKL. CDR3 sequence (DNA): TGTGCCAGCAGCCGATGGGGGAGGGATCAGCCCCAGCATTTT. Its protein product is CASSRWGRDQPQHF.

The chain recombines TRBV7-6 with TRBJ2-7; 11 nucleotides align to TRBD1. The V and J ends lost 4 bases and 3 bases, in that order; junction bases with no gene match: 5. The CDR3 runs to 15 residues. Germline CDR1 reads SGHVS; CDR2 reads FNYEAQ. The CDR3 bases are TGTGCCAGCAGCTCTGGACAGGGGGCGAACTACGAGCAGTACTTC. Amino acids: CASSSGQGANYEQYF.

V gene TRBV7-8 combines with J gene TRBJ2-1; D may be TRBD2 (6 bases). The V end lost 3 bases, the J end lost 0 bases, and 18 bases lay between the germline ends. CDR1 is SGHVS and CDR2 is FQNEAQ in the germline V gene. The CDR3 sequence is 18 residues long. Written as DNA, the CDR3 is TGTGCCAGCAGCTTGGCCCGCCGTCGGGGACTCTCCTACAATGAGCAGTTCTTC. This encodes CASSLARRRGLSYNEQFF.

V gene TRBV2 combines with J gene TRBJ1-1, with 11 bases identical to TRBD1. With 6 bases clipped from V and 0 bases from J, the junction kept 3 bases outside the gene matches. Germline V CDR1 and CDR2: SNHLY, FYNNEI. This CDR3 region has 15 residues. In DNA form, the CDR3 reads TGTGCCAGCAGGGACAGGGGGCTCTTGAACACTGAAGCTTTCTTT. It codes for CASRDRGLLNTEAFF.

The chain is built from TRBV6-6 and TRBJ2-2, with D perhaps TRBD2 (6 bases). Germline assignment: CDR1 MNHNY and CDR2 SVGAGI (reference sequence). CDR3 length: 14 residues. Between the trimmed V and J ends, which lost 4 bases and 7 bases, there was a span of 13 bases. The chain's CDR3 is CASSFSGESGELFF. CDR3 coding DNA: TGTGCCAGCAGTTTCTCGGGAGAGAGCGGGGAGCTGTTTTTT.

V is TRBV2 and J is TRBJ1-4, with 8 positions matching TRBD1. There are 18 residues in the CDR3. Trimming at V came to 2 bases and at J to 0 bases, leaving 8 bases not matched to a gene. The germline CDR1 and CDR2 sequences are SNHLY and FYNNEI. CDR3 protein: CASSERDRFSATNEKLFF. In DNA form, the CDR3 reads TGTGCCAGCAGTGAAAGGGACAGGTTTAGCGCAACTAATGAAAAACTGTTTTTT. Using reference TRBV2 and TRBJ1-4 for the parts outside the CDR3, the full variable domain is EPEVTQTPSHQVTQMGQEVILRCVPISNHLYFYWYRQILGQKVEFLVSFYNNEISEKSEIFDDQFSVERPDGSNFTLKIRSTKLEDSAMYFCASSERDRFSATNEKLFFGSGTQLSVL.

The gene calls are TRBV6-1 and TRBJ1-6; D unclear. V was pared by 1 base and J by 0 bases, with 13 bases between. The CDR3 is 18 residues long. Germline V gene lookup returns CDR1 MNHNS and CDR2 SASEGT. CDR3 sequence: CASSEVNSKSSYNSPLHF. In DNA form, the CDR3 reads TGTGCCAGCAGTGAAGTCAACAGTAAGAGCTCCTATAATTCACCCCTCCACTTT.

The rearrangement joins TRBV10-2 to TRBJ2-7, with 7 bases that match TRBD2. The germline V gene has CDR1 WSHSY and CDR2 SAAADI. V trimming: 7 bases; J trimming: 2 bases; junction bases outside the gene matches: 5. The CDR3 is 13 residues long. DNA for the CDR3: TGCGCCAGCATGCTAGCGGTACCCTACGAGCAGTACTTC. This codes for CASMLAVPYEQYF.

The chain links TRBV29-1 to TRBJ1-1, with 9 bases fitting TRBD1. Germline V gives CDR1 SQVTM, CDR2 ANQGSEA. The J segment lost 5 bases and the V segment lost 1 base, leaving 8 bases of the junction unmatched. The CDR3 runs to 15 residues. DNA for the CDR3: TGCAGCGTTGAAGTTGTACCGGGACAGGGAACTGAAGCTTTCTTT. Amino acid sequence: CSVEVVPGQGTEAFF.

This clone was seen a single time. This chain connects TRBV18 to TRBJ2-2, with TRBD1 identical over 7 bases. The CDR3 loop spans 15 amino acids. V was clipped by 4 bases and J by 3 bases; unmatched bases: 5. Germline lookup yields CDR1 KGHSH and CDR2 LQKENI. The CDR3 spells CASSLTGQHTGELFF. Written as DNA, the CDR3 is TGTGCCAGCTCACTCACGGGACAGCACACCGGGGAGCTGTTTTTT.

The V call is TRBV5-1, the J call TRBJ2-5; a weak D match, TRBD2 (5 bases). The CDR3 sequence is 15 residues long. Germline V lookup: CDR1 SGHRS, CDR2 YFSETQ. Trimming left V 3 bases short and J 2 bases short, with 14 bases between. In nucleotides, the CDR3 is TGCGCCAGCAGCTCGAGGTCGGGGAGTCAAGAGACCCAGTACTTC. Amino acid sequence: CASSSRSGSQETQYF.

The chain recombines TRBV5-4 with TRBJ1-4; a weak D match, TRBD1 (5 bases). CDR1 is SGHNT, CDR2 YYREEE, per germline (reference sequence). The CDR3 consists of 15 residues. Trimming took 0 bases from V and 4 from J, leaving 10 bases between them. Here the CDR3 reads CASSLAGAGNEKLFF. The CDR3 DNA follows: TGTGCCAGCAGCTTGGCTGGGGCCGGTAATGAAAAACTGTTTTTT.

This clone was detected a few times. The chain combines TRBV6-1 with TRBJ2-5, with TRBD2 identical over 8 bases. The V segment lost 3 bases and the J segment 2 bases; nucleotides outside the gene matches: 8. This CDR3 is 16 amino acids long. Germline V gene sequence: CDR1 MNHNS, CDR2 SASEGT. The chain's CDR3 is CASSDHPAGVQETQYF. In DNA form, the CDR3 reads TGTGCCAGCAGTGACCACCCAGCGGGGGTACAAGAGACCCAGTACTTC.

This chain links TRBV30 with TRBJ1-5; D perhaps matches TRBD1 (5 bases). The CDR3 length is 15 residues. V gave up 4 bases and J gave up 0 bases, with 13 bases separating them. Germline V gene lookup returns CDR1 GTSNPN and CDR2 SVGIG (reference sequence). The CDR3 protein is CAWTQRGLSNQPQHF. In DNA form, the CDR3 reads TGTGCCTGGACCCAAAGGGGTCTTAGCAATCAGCCCCAGCATTTT.

This rearrangement joins TRBV4-1 to TRBJ2-3; TRBD2 aligns across 12 bases. V trimming: 0 bases; J trimming: 0 bases; junction bases outside the gene matches: 10. The CDR3 has 20 residues. Germline values: CDR1 MGHRA, CDR2 YSYEKL. CDR3 sequence (DNA): TGCGCCAGCAGCCAAGAGGGCCTAGCGGGGGGGGGCACGAGCACAGATACGCAGTATTTT. It yields the protein CASSQEGLAGGGTSTDTQYF.

The chain couples TRBV6-1 to TRBJ1-5, with a possible D match to TRBD1 (5 bases). This CDR3 is built from 14 residues. Germline CDR1 MNHNS, CDR2 SASEGT. The V end was cut by 3 bases, the J end by 7 bases, with 13 bases between. The CDR3: CASSDTKGVQPQHF. In DNA form, the CDR3 reads TGTGCCAGCAGTGACACAAAAGGGGTACAGCCCCAGCATTTT.

The chain employs TRBV20-1 and TRBJ2-5, with D unresolved. Germline CDR1 is DFQATT and CDR2 is SNEGSKA (reference sequence). The V and J ends lost 3 bases and 5 bases respectively, with 7 bases between them. CDR3 size: 11 residues. DNA for the CDR3: TGCAGTGCTAGTCATCGGGAGACCCAGTACTTC. Protein sequence: CSASHRETQYF.

The chain has TRBV6-5 and TRBJ2-1, with D unclear. Germline V CDR1 and CDR2: MNHEY, SVGAGI. Trimming stripped 5 bases from V and 1 base from J, with 12 bases between. The CDR3 runs 15 residues. CDR3: CASSPISWSYNEQFF. The CDR3 nucleotides read TGTGCCAGCAGTCCAATTAGCTGGTCCTACAATGAGCAGTTCTTC.